Each of the 3 T cell receptor beta chains below was sequenced from the same sample in a study of blood T cell repertoires in COVID-19. Profiling relied on immunoSEQ multiplex PCR, and the TCRdb table lists in-frame clones only, not all of them. The sample holds 70,000 to 100,000 clones, over 75% seen once. Sequenced sample: peripheral blood. These TCRs come from a woman of 80 years or more with acute or convalescent COVID-19.

The rearrangement uses TRBV7-3 and TRBJ2-1; a weak D match, TRBD1 (8 bases). Between the trimmed V and J ends, which lost 4 bases and 10 bases, there was a span of 14 bases. The germline CDR1 and CDR2 sequences are SGHTA and FQGTGA. The CDR3 consists of 13 residues. CDR3 DNA sequence: TGTGCCAGCAGCTACAGGGGGGGAATGGAGCAGTTCTTC. Encoded protein: CASSYRGGMEQFF.

This clone was picked up a small number of times. The chain uses TRBV29-1 and TRBJ2-7, with D maybe TRBD1 (6 bases). In germline, CDR1 is SQVTM, CDR2 ANQGSEA. The ends were cut back, 2 bases at V and 3 bases at J, with 11 bases in the middle. The CDR3 is 13 amino acids. The DNA for the CDR3 is TGCAGCGTTGAATCAGGGGTGGGCTACGAGCAGTACTTC. It is translated as CSVESGVGYEQYF.

The chain employs TRBV19 and TRBJ1-2, with 8 nucleotides matching TRBD1. The CDR3 runs 14 residues. Germline V CDR1 and CDR2: LNHDA, SQIVND (reference sequence). Trimming at V came to 7 bases and at J to 5 bases, leaving 9 bases not matched to a gene. The CDR3 coding sequence is TGTGCCAGTACGGACAGGGCAGACCCTTATGGCTACACCTTC. As protein: CASTDRADPYGYTF.